This is a list of T cell receptor beta chains from one sample in a study of cytomegalovirus exposure and HLA in healthy donors. Sequencing used immunoSEQ multiplex PCR; TCRdb keeps in-frame clones, though not all of them. This table holds some 98,000 clones, about 80% found once. Sequencing used PBMCs. The receptors were gathered from a man in his forties or fifties in good health and CMV-seronegative. CDR3s include the opening cysteine and the closing phenylalanine or tryptophan. The order of the fields is V gene, clone size, J gene, D gene, CDR3 DNA, CDR3 protein. D genes are given only for firm matches. Size is omitted from some rows. Given values are once, few, many or a class for expanded clones.

>TRBV5-4|-|TRBJ2-7|-
TGTGCCAGCAGCTTCCCCGGGAGTCTCAACGAGCAGTACTTC
CASSFPGSLNEQYF
>TRBV11-2|-|TRBJ2-7|TRBD2
TGTGCCAGCAGCCTACTAGCGGGATTTGAATTGGTTCGGTACTTC
CASSLLAGFELVRYF
>TRBV10-2|-|TRBJ2-7|TRBD2
TGCGCCAGCAGCATAGCGGGGGCCGTGAGCTCCTACGAGCAGTACTTC
CASSIAGAVSSYEQYF
>TRBV7-7|-|TRBJ2-5|-
TGTGCCAGCAGCTTAATAGGACATACGCAAGAGACCCAGTACTTC
CASSLIGHTQETQYF
>TRBV19|once|TRBJ2-7|TRBD1
TGTGCCAGTAGTGCAGACAGGGATAGGTACGAGCAGTACTTC
CASSADRDRYEQYF
>TRBV9|-|TRBJ2-1|-
TGTGCCAGCAGCGAACCAGGAAATGAGCAGTTCTTC
CASSEPGNEQFF
>TRBV25-1|-|TRBJ1-4|-
TGTGCCAGCAGTGACCTCCACAGGGTCGAAAAACTGTTTTTT
CASSDLHRVEKLFF
>TRBV7-2|-|TRBJ2-1|-
TGTGCCAGCAGCTTAGCGGGCCCAGACTACAATGAGCAGTTCTTC
CASSLAGPDYNEQFF
>TRBV28|-|TRBJ2-7|-
TGTGCCAGCAGTTTAGGCCCTGCTTCTCTGGTCGAGCAGTACTTC
CASSLGPASLVEQYF
>TRBV5-6|-|TRBJ1-1|-
TGTGCCAGCAGCCCAGGGAGGGGGAACACTGAAGCTTTCTTT
CASSPGRGNTEAFF
>TRBV28|-|TRBJ1-2|-
TGTGCCAGCAGTTTAAGCACCGGGACACTTAACTATGGCTACACCTTC
CASSLSTGTLNYGYTF
>TRBV4-3|-|TRBJ2-3|-
TGCGCCAGCAGCCAAGATCCACAGGATACGCAGTATTTT
CASSQDPQDTQYF
>TRBV5-1|few|TRBJ2-3|-
TGCGCCAGCATTCAACAGAACACAGATACGCAGTATTTT
CASIQQNTDTQYF
>TRBV9|once|TRBJ1-3|-
TGTGCCAGCCCCCTAGCTGTTGGAAACACCATATATTTT
CASPLAVGNTIYF